This T cell receptor beta chain was found in a study of cytomegalovirus exposure and HLA in healthy donors. Use of 60 Vbeta and 13 Jbeta primers characterized the PCR. The assay was immunoSEQ multiplex PCR, and TCRdb's table has in-frame clones only and misses some. This sample has roughly 160,000 clones, with around 88% found just once. This CDR3 region has 11 residues. Germline V gives CDR1 MNHEY, CDR2 SMNVEV (reference sequence). The sequence was collected from a woman in her twenties or thirties in good health and CMV-seronegative. The material sequenced was PBMCs. This sequence joins TRBV27 and TRBJ2-5; D remains unclear. TRBJ2-7 explains the end of the DNA better; the J call may be wrong. The CDR3 sequence: CASSLSYEQYF. The CDR3 DNA reads TGTGCCAGCAGTCTCTCCTACGAGCAGTACTTC.